A selection of T cell receptor beta chains follows, all from one sample in a study of cytomegalovirus exposure and HLA in healthy donors. Profiling relied on immunoSEQ multiplex PCR, and the TCRdb table lists in-frame clones only, not all of them. The table lists approximately 210,000 clones, about three quarters of them singletons. Sequenced: PBMCs. Source of these receptors: a woman aged 35 to 49 in good health and CMV-seronegative. Each CDR3 is given with its conserved first and last residue. A D gene is named only where the DNA matches it firmly. Only part of the rows carry a size: once, few, many, or a class if the clone is expanded.

>TRBJ1-1|.|.|TRBV5-6
TGTGCCAGCAGCTTAGTCAGGGAGGCCACTGAAGCTTTCTTT
CASSLVREATEAFF
>TRBJ2-1|few|TRBD2|TRBV7-8
TGTGCCAGCAGCTCAATGCCCGCGGGAGGATACAATGAGCAGTTCTTC
CASSSMPAGGYNEQFF
>TRBJ2-7|.|TRBD2|TRBV7-9
TGTGCCAGCAGCCTCGGGAGGTCCTCCTACGAGCAGTACTTC
CASSLGRSSYEQYF
>TRBJ1-1|.|.|TRBV5-6
TGTGCCAGCAGCTTGGACAGGGTAGCTTTCTTT
CASSLDRVAFF
>TRBJ2-7|once|TRBD2|TRBV18
TGTGCCAGCTCCCCGACACTAGCGGGAGGCTACGAGCAGTACTTC
CASSPTLAGGYEQYF
>TRBJ2-7|.|.|TRBV19
TGTGCCAGCAAGGGGAGGCAGACAAATCACGAGCAGTACTTC
CASKGRQTNHEQYF
>TRBJ2-7|once|TRBD2|TRBV7-2
TGTGCCAGCAGCCGGGGACTAGCTGCTGAGGAGCAGTACTTC
CASSRGLAAEEQYF
>TRBJ2-3|.|TRBD2|TRBV5-1
TGCGCCAGCAGCTTGGACCCAGCGGGACTGGGAGATACGCAGTATTTT
CASSLDPAGLGDTQYF
>TRBJ1-1|.|TRBD1|TRBV7-2
TGTGCCAGCAGCCCAGGGGGGTTGAACACTGAAGCTTTCTTT
CASSPGGLNTEAFF
>TRBJ1-4|few|.|TRBV5-6
TGTGCCAGCAGCTTGCTCAGGGATGAAAAACTGTTTTTT
CASSLLRDEKLFF
>TRBJ2-2|.|.|TRBV25-1
TGTGCCAGCAGACCCTCGACAGGGAACACCGGGGAGCTGTTTTTT
CASRPSTGNTGELFF